Presented here are 17 T cell receptor beta chains from one specimen sequenced in a study of cytomegalovirus exposure and HLA in healthy donors. PCR involved 60 Vbeta and 13 Jbeta primers. Clones were sequenced by immunoSEQ multiplex PCR, and TCRdb holds only the in-frame ones, with some missing. This repertoire shows roughly 100,000 clones, 60% to 85% found once; its top ten account for 5.6%. The sequencing sample was made of PBMCs. The source of these receptors is a male donor in good health and CMV-seronegative.

The J gene is TRBJ2-7, the V gene TRBV18, with a possible D match to TRBD2 (5 bases). The V end lost 4 bases, the J end lost 1 base, and 11 bases lay between the germline ends. The CDR3 extends over 14 amino acids. The germline CDR1 and CDR2 sequences are KGHSH and LQKENI. This CDR3 is CASSQGLTSYEQYF. The CDR3 DNA reads TGTGCCAGCTCACAAGGACTCACGTCCTACGAGCAGTACTTC.

J is TRBJ1-5 and V is TRBV28; D perhaps matches TRBD1 (5 bases). Looked up from germline, CDR1 is MDHEN and CDR2 is SYDVKM. Trimming removed 3 bases at V and 5 bases at J, with 14 bases between. The CDR3 has 15 amino acids. The CDR3 nucleotides read TGTGCCAGCAGTTTGGCAGGGAGGTTGGATCAGCCCCAGCATTTT. This translates into CASSLAGRLDQPQHF. Filled out from reference TRBV28 and TRBJ1-5, the complete variable domain reads DVKVTQSSRYLVKRTGEKVFLECVQDMDHENMFWYRQDPGLGLRLIYFSYDVKMKEKGDIPEGYSVSREKKERFSLILESASTNQTSMYLCASSLAGRLDQPQHFGDGTRLSIL.

The V gene is TRBV10-2, the J gene TRBJ1-5, with D perhaps TRBD1 (6 bases). The CDR3 extends over 13 amino acids. Trimming removed 2 bases from V and 9 bases from J, with 11 bases in between. CDR1 is WSHSY and CDR2 is SAAADI in the germline V gene. The CDR3 region is CASSEGGRWPQHF. DNA of the CDR3: TGCGCCAGCAGTGAGGGGGGCCGCTGGCCCCAGCATTTT.

This sequence joins TRBV29-1 and TRBJ2-7; no firm D call. The CDR3 is 11 residues long. Germline assignment: CDR1 SQVTM and CDR2 ANQGSEA. Trimming shortened V by 5 bases and J by 0 bases, and 5 bases separated the two germline ends. The CDR3 reads CSVTVSYEQYF. As DNA, the CDR3 is TGCAGCGTTACAGTCTCCTACGAGCAGTACTTC.

This chain connects TRBV9 to TRBJ1-4; unclear D gene. V was pared by 4 bases and J by 7 bases, with 8 bases between. The CDR3 spans 12 residues. Per the germline V gene, CDR1 is SGDLS and CDR2 is YYNGEE. The CDR3 DNA reads TGTGCCAGCAGCCCTCGGGGTGAAAAACTGTTTTTT. Its translation is CASSPRGEKLFF.

The chain carries TRBV28 and TRBJ1-1, with D perhaps matching TRBD1 (6 bases). The length of the CDR3 is 15 residues. From germline, CDR1 is MDHEN and CDR2 SYDVKM. Deletions cut 7 bases from V and 4 bases from J, with 19 bases between. The CDR3 region has the DNA TGTGCCAGCACAATAGGGGGAAACCGGGGCACTGAAGCTTTCTTT. Translating it yields CASTIGGNRGTEAFF.

Points on this clone: The sample contains more than one DNA sequence encoding this CDR3. The J gene is TRBJ1-2, the V gene TRBV6-5; maybe TRBD1 (6 bases). This CDR3 is built from 15 residues. Germline CDR1 and CDR2: MNHEY and SVGAGI. Deletions cut 0 bases from V and 4 bases from J, with 12 bases between. CDR3 nucleotide sequence: TGTGCCAGCAGTTACTCGAGGACAGCCGGCTATGGCTACACCTTC. This translates into CASSYSRTAGYGYTF.

This chain uses TRBV10-3 with TRBJ2-5; a possible D gene is TRBD1 (6 bases). The germline CDR1 and CDR2 sequences are ENHRY and SYGVKD. Trimming stripped 6 bases from V and 0 bases from J, with 8 bases between. The CDR3 covers 13 residues. CDR3 sequence reads: CAISRTDQETQYF. CDR3 DNA sequence: TGTGCCATCAGCAGGACAGACCAAGAGACCCAGTACTTC.

Comment on this clone: The junction departs from the called germline gene at one end, perhaps through a read error. This chain connects TRBV7-9 to TRBJ1-1; D gene uncertain. CDR1 and CDR2 (germline): SEHNR, FQNEAQ (reference sequence). The CDR3 extends over 12 amino acids. This CDR3 is CSSSPSEGEAFF. As DNA, the CDR3 is TGTTCCAGCAGCCCCTCAGAGGGTGAAGCTTTCTTT.

This clone was found a few times. The rearrangement uses TRBV5-4 and TRBJ2-5; D is possibly TRBD2 (7 bases). V was cut by 1 base and J by 2 bases, with 12 bases left in between. There are 15 residues in the CDR3. The germline V gene has CDR1 SGHNT and CDR2 YYREEE (reference sequence). CDR3 nucleotides: TGTGCCAGCAGCTTGTTTGCGGGGGCACAAGAGACCCAGTACTTC. The encoded protein is CASSLFAGAQETQYF.

The chain carries TRBV5-4 and TRBJ2-5, with 8 bases aligning to TRBD1. This CDR3 contains 15 residues. The J segment lost 2 bases and the V segment lost 4 bases, leaving 7 bases of the junction unmatched. CDR1 SGHNT and CDR2 YYREEE come from the germline V gene (reference sequence). CDR3 residues: CASSLGQGLQETQYF. The CDR3 region has the DNA TGTGCCAGCAGCCTTGGACAGGGCTTACAAGAGACCCAGTACTTC.

On this clone itself: The junction differs from germline at one of its ends, possibly a read error. This CDR3 is also generated by other DNA sequences in the sample. The chain couples TRBV15 to TRBJ2-1; TRBD2 agrees at 11 bases. Germline CDR1 and CDR2: LNHNV and YYDKDF (reference sequence). CDR3 length equals 19 residues. The CDR3 here is CATSSVPSILAGEINEQFF. The CDR3 DNA follows: TGTGCCACCAGCAGTGTCCCGTCCATACTAGCGGGAGAAATAAATGAACAGTTCTTC.

This clone was recorded once. The rearrangement links TRBV29-1 to TRBJ2-1; D is uncertain. Germline values: CDR1 SQVTM, CDR2 ANQGSEA. This CDR3 has 11 residues. CDR3 nucleotide sequence: TGCGAGGTAGAGCAGTACAATGAGCAGTTCTTC. Translated: CEVEQYNEQFF.

The V gene is TRBV18, the J gene TRBJ2-2; D not certain. V lost 2 bases to trimming and J lost 3 bases, with 7 bases between them. CDR1 KGHSH and CDR2 LQKENI come from the germline V gene. The length of the CDR3 is 14 residues. In DNA, the CDR3 is TGTGCCAGCTCACCAAGCGCGGACACCGGGGAGCTGTTTTTT. It codes for CASSPSADTGELFF.

This clone has a handful of counts. This chain joins TRBV5-4 and TRBJ2-5; 11 nucleotides agree with TRBD1. V was clipped by 7 bases and J by 4 bases; unmatched bases: 6. This CDR3 has 14 residues. Germline V gene lookup returns CDR1 SGHNT and CDR2 YYREEE (reference sequence). CDR3 coding DNA: TGTGCCAGCGGACAGGGGGCTTCGTTAGAGACCCAGTACTTC. It codes for CASGQGASLETQYF.

CDR3 sequence: CASSSRTSGNTDTQYF. CDR3 DNA: TGCGCCAGCAGTTCCCGGACTAGCGGAAACACAGATACGCAGTATTTT. The chain links TRBV10-1 to TRBJ2-3, with 10 bases that match TRBD2. Unmatched junction bases numbered 7, after V lost 5 bases and J lost 2 bases. The CDR3 spans 16 residues. Germline CDR1 reads WNHNN; CDR2 reads SYGVQD (reference sequence).

A note on this clone: In the same sample, other DNA sequences code for this CDR3. This chain links TRBV7-2 with TRBJ2-7; 8 bases are a match to TRBD2. The V and J ends lost 5 bases and 4 bases, in that order; junction bases with no gene match: 19. Germline-derived CDR1 and CDR2 are SGHTA and FQGNSA. The CDR3 consists of 18 residues. The CDR3 region is CASSLRGLAGGQSYEQYF. CDR3 sequence (DNA): TGTGCCAGCAGCCTACGCGGACTGGCGGGGGGCCAATCTTACGAGCAGTACTTC.